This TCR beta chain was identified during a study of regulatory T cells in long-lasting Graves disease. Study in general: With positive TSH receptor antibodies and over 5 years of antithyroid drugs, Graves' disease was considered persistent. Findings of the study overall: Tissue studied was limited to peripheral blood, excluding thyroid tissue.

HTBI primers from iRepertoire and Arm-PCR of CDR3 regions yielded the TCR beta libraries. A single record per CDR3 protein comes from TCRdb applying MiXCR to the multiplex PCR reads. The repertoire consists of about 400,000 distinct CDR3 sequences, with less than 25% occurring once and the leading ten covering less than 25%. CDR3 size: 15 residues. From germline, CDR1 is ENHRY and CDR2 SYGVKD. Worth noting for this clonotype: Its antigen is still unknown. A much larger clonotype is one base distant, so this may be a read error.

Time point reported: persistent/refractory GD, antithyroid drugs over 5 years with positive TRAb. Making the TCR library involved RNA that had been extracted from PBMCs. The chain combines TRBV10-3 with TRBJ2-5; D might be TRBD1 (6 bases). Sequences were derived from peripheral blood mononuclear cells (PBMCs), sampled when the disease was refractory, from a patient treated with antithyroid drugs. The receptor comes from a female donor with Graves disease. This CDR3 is CASSPGPRGRETQYF. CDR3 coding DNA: TGTGCCAGCAGTCCCGGGCCGAGGGGGAGAGAGACCCAGTACTTC.